One sample yielded the 9 T cell receptor beta chains listed below, sequenced in a study of blood T cell repertoires in COVID-19. Only in-frame clones appear in the TCRdb table, and some are missing; sequencing was by immunoSEQ multiplex PCR. The sample shows 34,000 or so clones, more than 90% of them seen only once. The sequenced sample consisted of peripheral blood. Receptor source: a man between 60 and 70 years old with active or convalescent COVID-19.

V usage is TRBV4-1 and J usage is TRBJ2-1, with TRBD2 matching over 7 bases. Germline V gene sequence: CDR1 MGHRA, CDR2 YSYEKL. CDR3 length: 17 residues. V lost 0 bases, J lost 7 bases, and 12 bases stayed unmatched. Written as DNA, the CDR3 is TGCGCCAGCAGCCAAGAGCCTAGCGGAGGAGGAAGGAATGAGCAGTTCTTC. This encodes CASSQEPSGGGRNEQFF.

The chain combines TRBV2 with TRBJ1-1; perhaps TRBD1 as D (5 bases). The CDR3 sequence is 16 residues long. Trimming took off 5 bases at V and 2 bases at J, with 18 bases between the two ends. The V gene's germline CDR1 is SNHLY and CDR2 FYNNEI. In DNA, the CDR3 is TGTGCCAGCAGTATTTCGGTAAGGCAGGGCAACACTGAAGCTTTCTTT. It encodes CASSISVRQGNTEAFF.

This clone appeared once. The chain has TRBV27 and TRBJ2-4; D is possibly TRBD2 (5 bases). Germline-derived CDR1 and CDR2 are MNHEY and SMNVEV (reference sequence). The CDR3 has 15 amino acids. Trimming cost V 3 bases and J 6 bases, with 15 bases left between them. The CDR3 region has the DNA TGTGCCAGCAGTTTTTTTGGGTCTAGCATAAACATTCAGTACTTC. Protein product: CASSFFGSSINIQYF.

This chain connects TRBV7-8 to TRBJ1-2, with a tentative D call TRBD1 (5 bases). In germline, CDR1 is SGHVS, CDR2 FQNEAQ. The V and J ends lost 5 bases and 2 bases respectively, with 12 bases between them. This CDR3 has 14 amino acids. The CDR3 is CASSPGQGNYGYTF. CDR3 in DNA: TGTGCCAGCAGCCCAGGTCAGGGCAACTATGGCTACACCTTC. Filled out from reference TRBV7-8 and TRBJ1-2, the complete variable domain reads GAGVSQSPRYKVAKRGQDVALRCDPISGHVSLFWYQQALGQGPEFLTYFQNEAQLDKSGLPSDRFFAERPEGSVSTLKIQRTQQEDSAVYLCASSPGQGNYGYTFGSGTRLTVV.

The chain couples TRBV7-9 to TRBJ1-1, with D perhaps matching TRBD1 (6 bases). The CDR3 loop spans 14 amino acids. The germline V gene encodes CDR1 SEHNR and CDR2 FQNEAQ (reference sequence). V was pared by 7 bases and J by 5 bases, with 17 bases between. The CDR3 sequence: CASTPWGGQTEAFF. In DNA, the CDR3 is TGTGCCAGCACCCCCTGGGGGGGCCAGACTGAAGCTTTCTTT.

V gene TRBV2 combines with J gene TRBJ2-3, with 9 bases lining up with TRBD2. V was pared by 1 base and J by 6 bases, with 2 bases of the junction left unmatched. Germline-derived CDR1 and CDR2 are SNHLY and FYNNEI. CDR3 size: 14 residues. Written as DNA, the CDR3 is TGTGCCAGCAGTGAAGTAAGCGGGAGGGATACGCAGTATTTT. Its translation is CASSEVSGRDTQYF.

The gene calls are TRBV5-1 and TRBJ1-1; 7 positions agree with TRBD1. V shed 3 bases, J shed 0 bases, and the junction held 2 bases outside the gene matches. Germline-derived CDR1 and CDR2 are SGHRS and YFSETQ. The CDR3 is 14 amino acids. CDR3 in amino acids: CASSSGQLNTEAFF. CDR3 DNA sequence: TGCGCCAGCAGCTCGGGACAGCTGAACACTGAAGCTTTCTTT.

This clone came up a few times. The CDR3 DNA sequence: TGTGCCAGCAGGGGTGGGGGCATTAGCAATCAGCCCCAGCATTTT. It specifies CASRGGGISNQPQHF. The chain is built from TRBV28 and TRBJ1-5; possibly TRBD1 for D (6 bases). The CDR3 extends over 15 amino acids. The V end lost 6 bases, the J end lost 0 bases, and 12 bases lay between the germline ends. CDR1 and CDR2 (germline): MDHEN, SYDVKM.

This clone was seen just once. Germline is not matched at one junction end, which may reflect a read error. The chain combines TRBV7-9 with TRBJ2-7; 9 nucleotides match TRBD2. Germline V gives CDR1 SEHNR, CDR2 FQNEAQ (reference sequence). The CDR3 runs 15 residues. This chain's CDR3 is CASSTPGTSSHEQYF. CDR3 DNA: TGTGCCAGCAGCACCCCCGGGACTAGCTCCCACGAGCAGTACTTC.